These 30 T cell receptor beta chains share one sample of origin, sequenced in a study of cytomegalovirus exposure and HLA in healthy donors (dated by TCRdb to the late 2010s). The library came from the immunoSEQ multiplex PCR assay. The multiplex PCR relied on a mix of 60 forward primers for TCR Vbeta segments and 13 reverse primers for TCR Jbeta segments. TCRdb holds this immuneACCESS table with in-frame rearrangements only. Some clones are missing; in checked studies, unresolved V genes explain under half, and the rest has no known cause. The sample table records fewer than 250,000 clones; over 60% of these occur just once. The ten largest clones capture 1.1% of the sample. Material: PBMCs. The receptors come from a woman aged 35 to 49 in good health and CMV-seronegative.

This clone appeared a single time. The rearrangement links TRBV5-6 to TRBJ1-1, with D possibly being TRBD1 (6 bases). Germline values: CDR1 SGHDT, CDR2 YYEEEE. V was shortened by 0 bases and J by 3 bases, with 12 bases between the two germline ends. This CDR3 spans 15 amino acids. The CDR3 region is CASSLAGRGDTEAFF. CDR3 nucleotide sequence: TGTGCCAGCAGCTTGGCCGGCAGGGGCGACACTGAAGCTTTCTTT. Combining the CDR3 with reference TRBV5-6 and TRBJ1-1 gives the whole variable domain DAGVTQSPTHLIKTRGQQVTLRCSPKSGHDTVSWYQQALGQGPQFIFQYYEEEERQRGNFPDRFSGHQFPNYSSELNVNALLLGDSALYLCASSLAGRGDTEAFFGQGTRLTVV.

The rearrangement joins TRBV25-1 to TRBJ1-1, with 9 bases lining up with TRBD1. J was trimmed by 1 base and V by 7 bases; bases with no gene match: 10. The CDR3 totals 16 residues. Germline assignment: CDR1 MGHDK and CDR2 SYGVNS. The CDR3: CASTSHRGQKNTEAFF. The CDR3, as DNA: TGTGCCAGCACTTCCCACAGGGGGCAAAAGAACACTGAAGCTTTCTTT.

This clone was observed a single time. V is TRBV11-1 and J is TRBJ1-1, with D possibly being TRBD1 (6 bases). V was shortened by 8 bases and J by 3 bases, with 16 bases between the two germline ends. CDR3 length: 14 residues. Germline V gene lookup returns CDR1 SGHAT and CDR2 FQDESV (reference sequence). The CDR3 here is CASRAGGPYTEAFF. CDR3 sequence (DNA): TGTGCCAGCCGGGCGGGGGGCCCCTACACTGAAGCTTTCTTT.

The DNA for the CDR3 is TGCGCCAGCAGCCAACGACAGGGCAACTATGGCTACACCTTC. Translating gives CASSQRQGNYGYTF. V usage is TRBV4-3 and J usage is TRBJ1-2, with 7 nucleotides matching TRBD1. The CDR3 is made up of 14 amino acids. Germline V gives CDR1 LGHNA, CDR2 YSLEER. The V and J ends lost 2 bases and 2 bases, in that order; junction bases with no gene match: 2.

V usage is TRBV19 and J usage is TRBJ2-1; 15 bases map to TRBD2. V lost 5 bases, J lost 5 bases, and 4 bases stayed unmatched. Germline V lookup: CDR1 LNHDA, CDR2 SQIVND (reference sequence). The CDR3 is 16 residues long. The CDR3 DNA reads as TGTGCCAGTAGTCCCCGGACTAGCGGGAGGGACAATGAGCAGTTCTTC. As protein: CASSPRTSGRDNEQFF.

Of note for this clone: Other DNA sequences from this sample encode an identical CDR3 as well. J is TRBJ2-3 and V is TRBV9; 12 bases agree with TRBD2. Germline V lookup: CDR1 SGDLS, CDR2 YYNGEE. CDR3 length equals 15 residues. Trimming cost V 2 bases and J 3 bases; bases outside gene matches: 1. The CDR3: CASSVTSGRTDTQYF. CDR3 nucleotide sequence: TGTGCCAGCAGCGTGACTAGCGGGAGAACAGATACGCAGTATTTT. The whole variable domain, filled in from reference TRBV9 and TRBJ2-3, reads DSGVTQTPKHLITATGQRVTLRCSPRSGDLSVYWYQQSLDQGLQFLIQYYNGEERAKGNILERFSAQQFPDLHSELNLSSLELGDSALYFCASSVTSGRTDTQYFGPGTRLTVL.

The chain employs TRBV18 and TRBJ1-1; D might be TRBD1 (6 bases). The CDR3 is 16 amino acids. V lost 3 bases to trimming and J lost 1 base, with 15 bases between them. The germline V gene has CDR1 KGHSH and CDR2 LQKENI. As DNA, the CDR3 is TGTGCCAGCTCACCCCGCCACAGGGAAAAGAACACTGAAGCTTTCTTT. Its protein is CASSPRHREKNTEAFF.

The chain combines TRBV30 with TRBJ2-6, with D unresolved. Trimming cost V 1 base and J 0 bases, with 4 bases left between them. The CDR3 is 14 residues long. From germline, CDR1 is GTSNPN and CDR2 SVGIG (reference sequence). In nucleotides, the CDR3 is TGTGCCTGGAGTGGAGTCTCTGGGGCCAACGTCCTGACTTTC. Amino acids: CAWSGVSGANVLTF.

Here the CDR3 DNA reads TGTGCCAGCAGCAGAGGCCCTAGCGGGTATTTTTACAATGAGCAGTTCTTC. Translating it yields CASSRGPSGYFYNEQFF. The chain carries TRBV7-2 and TRBJ2-1, with TRBD2 matching 8 bases. CDR1 is SGHTA, CDR2 FQGNSA, per germline. The V gene end was trimmed by 5 bases and the J gene end by 4 bases; junction bases not matched to a gene: 13. The CDR3 is 17 residues long. The complete variable domain, with remaining parts taken from reference TRBV7-2 and TRBJ2-1, reads GAGVSQSPSNKVTEKGKDVELRCDPISGHTALYWYRQSLGQGLEFLIYFQGNSAPDKSGLPSDRFSAERTGGSVSTLTIQRTQQEDSAVYLCASSRGPSGYFYNEQFFGPGTRLTVL.

The rearrangement uses TRBV9 and TRBJ2-5; 14 bases fit TRBD2. Germline V gives CDR1 SGDLS, CDR2 YYNGEE. V trimming: 4 bases; J trimming: 1 base; junction bases outside the gene matches: 3. The CDR3 contains 16 residues. CDR3 region: CASSLGLAGAQETQYF. The CDR3 DNA reads TGTGCCAGCAGCCTGGGACTAGCGGGAGCCCAAGAGACCCAGTACTTC.

The chain uses TRBV21-1 and TRBJ2-7; TRBD2 reflects the table's D call only, with no check against the DNA. TRBV21-1 is listed as a pseudogene. The CDR3 loop spans 16 amino acids. CDR3 residues: CASSPWALAGRYEQYV. The CDR3 DNA sequence: TGTGCCAGCAGCCCCTGGGCGCTAGCGGGGCGCTACGAGCAGTACGTC.

The chain recombines TRBV19 with TRBJ2-3; 9 nucleotides align to TRBD1. V gave up 0 bases and J gave up 5 bases; unmatched junction bases: 6. Germline CDR1 reads LNHDA; CDR2 reads SQIVND (reference sequence). The CDR3 covers 16 residues. CDR3 region: CASSIEGQGPLDTQYF. The CDR3 region has the DNA TGTGCCAGTAGTATAGAGGGACAGGGCCCACTAGATACGCAGTATTTT. Variable domain in full (rest from reference TRBV19 and TRBJ2-3): DGGITQSPKYLFRKEGQNVTLSCEQNLNHDAMYWYRQDPGQGLRLIYYSQIVNDFQKGDIAEGYSVSREKKESFPLTVTSAQKNPTAFYLCASSIEGQGPLDTQYFGPGTRLTVL.

This chain links TRBV7-9 with TRBJ2-5, with D perhaps TRBD2 (6 bases). This CDR3 spans 13 amino acids. CDR1 and CDR2 from the germline V gene are SEHNR and FQNEAQ (reference sequence). Trimming removed 8 bases at V and 5 bases at J, with 15 bases between. The CDR3: CASRREASETQYF. In nucleotides, the CDR3 is TGTGCCAGCCGTAGGGAGGCTTCGGAGACCCAGTACTTC. Based on the CDR3 plus reference TRBV7-9 and TRBJ2-5, the full variable domain is DTGVSQNPRHKITKRGQNVTFRCDPISEHNRLYWYRQTLGQGPEFLTYFQNEAQLEKSRLLSDRFSAERPKGSFSTLEIQRTEQGDSAMYLCASRREASETQYFGPGTRLLVL.

This chain links TRBV4-1 with TRBJ2-1; TRBD1 might be the D (6 bases). The CDR3 contains 15 residues. CDR1 and CDR2 from the germline V gene are MGHRA and YSYEKL. V was clipped by 1 base and J by 8 bases, with 15 bases between them. The CDR3 coding sequence is TGCGCCAGCAGCCAAGCAGGGGTGGGGTGGGATGAGCAGTTCTTC. Protein: CASSQAGVGWDEQFF.

The CDR3 coding sequence is TGTGCCAGCAGCCCAAGAGCGGGAGGGTTCAATGAGCAGTTCTTC. Its translation is CASSPRAGGFNEQFF. V is TRBV6-6 and J is TRBJ2-1; 10 positions agree with TRBD2. This CDR3 has 15 residues. The V gene's germline CDR1 is MNHNY and CDR2 SVGAGI (reference sequence). V trimming: 6 bases; J trimming: 6 bases; junction bases outside the gene matches: 8.

The genes are TRBV5-1 and TRBJ2-2; the match to TRBD2 covers 10 bases. The CDR3 spans 16 residues. CDR1 is SGHRS and CDR2 is YFSETQ in the germline V gene. The V and J ends lost 2 bases and 3 bases, in that order; junction bases with no gene match: 4. This chain's CDR3 is CASSFAGLADTGELFF. Here the CDR3 DNA reads TGCGCCAGCAGCTTCGCCGGACTAGCGGACACCGGGGAGCTGTTTTTT. Filled out from reference TRBV5-1 and TRBJ2-2, the complete variable domain reads KAGVTQTPRYLIKTRGQQVTLSCSPISGHRSVSWYQQTPGQGLQFLFEYFSETQRNKGNFPGRFSGRQFSNSRSEMNVSTLELGDSALYLCASSFAGLADTGELFFGEGSRLTVL.

This sequence joins TRBV15 and TRBJ2-5; D is uncertain. Trimming stripped 0 bases from V and 1 base from J, with 9 bases between. The CDR3 runs 15 residues. Germline V gives CDR1 LNHNV, CDR2 YYDKDF (reference sequence). The CDR3 protein is CATSRDRGPQETQYF. The CDR3 bases are TGTGCCACCAGCAGAGATCGCGGTCCCCAAGAGACCCAGTACTTC.

The rearrangement links TRBV5-8 to TRBJ1-1; 9 bases are shared with TRBD1. The length of the CDR3 is 15 residues. The germline V gene encodes CDR1 SGHTS and CDR2 YDEGEE. The junction had 9 bases not matched to a gene; V was cut back by 4 bases and J by 5 bases. CDR3 amino acids: CASSPETGGRTEAFF. In DNA, the CDR3 is TGTGCCAGCAGCCCAGAGACAGGGGGTAGGACTGAAGCTTTCTTT.

CDR3 DNA sequence: TGTGCCAGCAGCTTAGGCGGCAGCTCTGGGGCCAACGTCCTGACTTTC. It translates to CASSLGGSSGANVLTF. The chain is built from TRBV7-3 and TRBJ2-6; D call uncertain. This CDR3 has 16 residues. V shed 2 bases and J shed 0 bases, with 8 bases lying between them. Germline CDR1 is SGHTA and CDR2 is FQGTGA. The variable domain in full, completed from reference TRBV7-3 and TRBJ2-6, reads GAGVSQTPSNKVTEKGKYVELRCDPISGHTALYWYRQSLGQGPEFLIYFQGTGAADDSGLPNDRFFAVRPEGSVSTLKIQRTERGDSAVYLCASSLGGSSGANVLTFGAGSRLTVL.

This chain links TRBV7-3 with TRBJ1-5, with D possibly TRBD1 on 6 matching bases. CDR1 SGHTA and CDR2 FQGTGA come from the germline V gene. This CDR3 spans 13 amino acids. V lost 5 bases and J 6 bases, leaving 11 bases between the germline ends. The CDR3 loop is CASSIRGGQPQHF. CDR3 coding DNA: TGTGCCAGCAGCATTAGGGGGGGTCAGCCCCAGCATTTT.

The chain couples TRBV4-3 to TRBJ1-3; maybe TRBD1 (5 bases). Trimming took 0 bases from V and 8 from J, leaving 8 bases between them. The CDR3 covers 13 residues. CDR1 and CDR2 from the germline V gene are LGHNA and YSLEER. CDR3: CASSQDRGDTIYF. The CDR3, as DNA: TGCGCCAGCAGCCAAGATCGGGGGGACACCATATATTTT.

V gene TRBV4-1 combines with J gene TRBJ1-2, with 7 bases matching TRBD1. The CDR3 has 15 residues. With V trimmed by 0 bases and J by 4 bases, 5 bases remained unmatched. The germline V gene encodes CDR1 MGHRA and CDR2 YSYEKL. The CDR3 nucleotides read TGCGCCAGCAGCCAAGAGTCTAGGGACAGCTATGGCTACACCTTC. Its protein is CASSQESRDSYGYTF.

The J gene is TRBJ2-7, the V gene TRBV9; 9 nucleotides match TRBD2. CDR3 size: 15 residues. The J segment lost 3 bases and the V segment lost 4 bases, leaving 8 bases of the junction unmatched. Germline CDR1 and CDR2: SGDLS and YYNGEE. The CDR3 is CASSQGLAMGYEQYF. In DNA, the CDR3 is TGTGCCAGCAGCCAGGGACTAGCCATGGGCTACGAGCAGTACTTC.

The chain links TRBV10-3 to TRBJ2-7, with 8 bases identical to TRBD1. Per germline, CDR1 ENHRY and CDR2 SYGVKD. The CDR3 totals 18 residues. J was trimmed by 0 bases and V by 0 bases; bases with no gene match: 10. The CDR3: CAISESRGQATSSYEQYV. The CDR3 nucleotides read TGTGCCATCAGTGAGTCAAGGGGACAGGCAACTAGCTCCTACGAGCAGTACGTC.

The chain employs TRBV11-2 and TRBJ2-7; 7 bases are a match to TRBD1. V shed 3 bases, J shed 3 bases, and the junction held 11 bases outside the gene matches. CDR3 length: 16 amino acids. Germline assignment: CDR1 SGHAT and CDR2 FQNNGV. The DNA of the CDR3 is TGTGCCAGCAGCTTCTCGACAGGGACGGGGTTCTACGAGCAGTACTTC. It translates to CASSFSTGTGFYEQYF.

The gene calls are TRBV29-1 and TRBJ1-2; D may be TRBD1 (5 bases). Per the germline V gene, CDR1 is SQVTM and CDR2 is ANQGSEA. The CDR3 extends over 13 amino acids. Trimming shortened V by 7 bases and J by 6 bases, and 18 bases separated the two germline ends. DNA of the CDR3: TGCAGCGCCGACCAGGGAATATTTGATGGCTACACCTTC. Protein product: CSADQGIFDGYTF.

The rearrangement uses TRBV25-1 and TRBJ1-5; no reliable D call. Germline V gene data show CDR1 as MGHDK and CDR2 as SYGVNS. V lost 4 bases and J 5 bases, leaving 9 bases between the germline ends. The CDR3 runs to 13 residues. The CDR3 sequence: CASSVQEDQPQHF. CDR3 nucleotides: TGTGCCAGCAGTGTGCAGGAAGATCAGCCCCAGCATTTT.

The chain recombines TRBV10-3 with TRBJ2-1, with D perhaps matching TRBD2 (6 bases). CDR3 length equals 15 residues. V gave up 5 bases and J gave up 8 bases, with 19 bases separating them. CDR1 and CDR2 (germline): ENHRY, SYGVKD. The CDR3 nucleotides are TGTGCCATCAGTCCCCGGGGGTTAGCTCGGGATGAGCAGTTCTTC. Translating gives CAISPRGLARDEQFF.

The chain joins TRBV5-6 to TRBJ1-3; D is unclear. The V end was cut by 2 bases, the J end by 6 bases, with 12 bases between. Germline V gene lookup returns CDR1 SGHDT and CDR2 YYEEEE. The CDR3 runs to 14 residues. The CDR3 region has the DNA TGTGCCAGCAGCTTAAGTCAGTGGCTAAACACCATATATTTT. This gives the protein CASSLSQWLNTIYF.

There are a few counts of this clone. The V call is TRBV5-5, the J call TRBJ1-2, with D maybe TRBD1 (5 bases). CDR3 size: 14 residues. The ends were cut back, 2 bases at V and 10 bases at J, with 18 bases in the middle. Germline V gene lookup returns CDR1 SGHKS and CDR2 YYEKEE (reference sequence). The CDR3 DNA is TGTGCCAGCAGCTTTTCCCCCTTTCGACAGCCCTACACCTTC. Translation: CASSFSPFRQPYTF.